Following are 15 T cell receptor beta chains from one sample sequenced in a study of type 1 regulatory T cells. Study-wide findings and caveats: Compared with non-Tr1 cells, Tr1 cells showed a narrower TCR repertoire.

No cognate antigen is known for these TCRs. TCRdb fed the reads into MiXCR, producing one record per CDR3 protein. The sample has about 71,000 distinct CDR3 sequences, less than 25% seen once. The specimen was cultured type 1 regulatory T (Tr1) cells, either the whole culture or a sorted fraction (not recorded which). These receptors were obtained from a human donor in good health.

This clonotype was counted many times. Here the CDR3 DNA reads TGTGCCAGCAGCATACCTCGAGGACTAGCGGGGATATACAATGAGCAGTTCTTC. Translated, it gives CASSIPRGLAGIYNEQFF. The rearrangement links TRBV5-6 to TRBJ2-1, with 12 bases that match TRBD2. CDR1 is SGHDT and CDR2 is YYEEEE in the germline V gene. V shed 4 bases and J 4 bases; nucleotides not matched to a gene: 12. CDR3 length equals 18 residues.

Only a few counts were recorded for this clonotype. The CDR3 DNA follows: TGTGCCAGCAGCCCACGGACTAGCGGGAACAATGAGCAGTTCTTC. It is translated as CASSPRTSGNNEQFF. The V and J genes are TRBV7-2 and TRBJ2-1, with TRBD2 identical over 12 bases. This CDR3 contains 15 residues. V gave up 5 bases and J gave up 5 bases; unmatched junction bases: 4. In germline, CDR1 is SGHTA, CDR2 FQGNSA.

A few counts support this clonotype. This rearrangement joins TRBV20-1 to TRBJ1-2, with D tentatively TRBD1 (6 bases). Germline CDR1 reads DFQATT; CDR2 reads SNEGSKA (reference sequence). V lost 0 bases to trimming and J lost 3 bases, with 14 bases between them. The CDR3 is 15 amino acids. CDR3 sequence (DNA): TGCAGTGCTAGAGATACACAGGGATGGCACTATGGCTACACCTTC. Residues: CSARDTQGWHYGYTF.

This chain joins TRBV19 and TRBJ2-1; D is unclear. The germline CDR1 and CDR2 sequences are LNHDA and SQIVND (reference sequence). V lost 7 bases and J 3 bases, leaving 13 bases between the germline ends. This CDR3 contains 14 residues. CDR3 DNA: TGTGCCAGTATTAACCCTCCCTTCTACAATGAGCAGTTCTTC. The encoded protein is CASINPPFYNEQFF.

This clonotype came up a few times. This chain links TRBV12-3 or TRBV12-4 with TRBJ2-5; 7 bases map to TRBD1. The CDR3 is 14 residues long. Trimming took 4 bases from V and 5 from J; bases not matched to a gene: 7. CDR3 sequence: CASSYPTGWETQYF. Here the CDR3 DNA reads TGTGCCAGCAGTTACCCGACAGGGTGGGAGACCCAGTACTTC.

This chain uses TRBV6-5 with TRBJ1-2, with D unresolved. This CDR3 is built from 13 residues. CDR1 is MNHEY and CDR2 is SVGAGI in the germline V gene. Between the trimmed V and J ends, which lost 4 bases and 5 bases, there was a span of 11 bases. CDR3 sequence reads: CASSSSPGYGYTF. The CDR3 nucleotides are TGTGCCAGCAGTTCCAGTCCCGGGTATGGCTACACCTTC.

This clonotype has just a few counts. The chain uses TRBV7-2 and TRBJ2-7; 10 bases are a match to TRBD1. Germline V gives CDR1 SGHTA, CDR2 FQGNSA. V trimming: 3 bases; J trimming: 3 bases; junction bases outside the gene matches: 5. This CDR3 has 15 amino acids. In DNA form, the CDR3 reads TGTGCCAGCAGCTTCGGGGACAGGGGTTACTACGAGCAGTACTTC. This sequence encodes CASSFGDRGYYEQYF.

This clonotype has a count of ten or more. The CDR3 here is CASSRGHIQYF. The CDR3 DNA follows: TGTGCCAGCAGTAGAGGGCACATTCAGTACTTC. The chain links TRBV12-3 or TRBV12-4 to TRBJ2-4; a weak D match, TRBD2 (5 bases). The CDR3 runs 11 residues. Trimming took off 5 bases at V and 8 bases at J, with 7 bases between the two ends.

This clonotype occurred a few times. The rearrangement links TRBV5-1 to TRBJ1-4; TRBD1 matches at 8 bases. J gave up 0 bases and V 5 bases, and 6 bases lay outside the gene matches. Germline loops: CDR1 SGHRS, CDR2 YFSETQ. The CDR3 totals 16 residues. The CDR3 DNA is TGCGCCAGCAGTTCGCAGGGGGCAGCAACTAATGAAAAACTGTTTTTT. Translation: CASSSQGAATNEKLFF. The complete variable domain, with remaining parts taken from reference TRBV5-1 and TRBJ1-4, reads KAGVTQTPRYLIKTRGQQVTLSCSPISGHRSVSWYQQTPGQGLQFLFEYFSETQRNKGNFPGRFSGRQFSNSRSEMNVSTLELGDSALYLCASSSQGAATNEKLFFGSGTQLSVL.

The rearrangement links TRBV9 to TRBJ2-1; possibly TRBD1 for D (6 bases). The CDR3 spans 15 residues. V lost 3 bases to trimming and J lost 1 base, with 11 bases between them. Germline V gives CDR1 SGDLS, CDR2 YYNGEE. CDR3 sequence (DNA): TGTGCCAGCAGCGCAACAGGGAGTTCCTACAATGAGCAGTTCTTC. Amino acids: CASSATGSSYNEQFF.

The V call is TRBV5-4, the J call TRBJ2-1; 11 bases fit TRBD2. The germline V gene has CDR1 SGHNT and CDR2 YYREEE (reference sequence). This CDR3 spans 16 amino acids. Trimming removed 1 base from V and 8 bases from J; junction bases left unmatched: 8. The CDR3 loop is CASSLKLAGGLDEQFF. As DNA, the CDR3 is TGTGCCAGCAGCTTGAAGCTAGCGGGAGGTTTGGATGAGCAGTTCTTC.

This clonotype was counted between two and nine times. This chain uses TRBV18 with TRBJ1-2, with D tentatively TRBD1 (6 bases). The CDR3 loop spans 14 amino acids. Deletions cut 3 bases from V and 7 bases from J, with 15 bases between. Germline-derived CDR1 and CDR2 are KGHSH and LQKENI. The DNA of the CDR3 is TGTGCCAGCTCACCTCCGGGGGGCGAAGCTGGCTACACCTTC. It is translated as CASSPPGGEAGYTF.

V usage is TRBV7-8 and J usage is TRBJ2-2; TRBD1 matches at 10 bases. Germline assignment: CDR1 SGHVS and CDR2 FQNEAQ. J lost 4 bases, V lost 3 bases, and 2 bases had no gene match. The length of the CDR3 is 15 residues. The CDR3 loop is CASSLGTGVTGELFF. CDR3 sequence (DNA): TGTGCCAGCAGCTTGGGGACAGGGGTCACCGGGGAGCTGTTTTTT.

This clonotype has only a few counts. The V and J genes are TRBV12-3 or TRBV12-4 and TRBJ2-4, with 9 bases fitting TRBD2. Trimming removed 6 bases from V and 7 bases from J; junction bases left unmatched: 7. CDR3 length: 14 residues. The CDR3 DNA is TGTGCCAGCAGACTTAGCGGGAGTGGGAACATTCAGTACTTC. Protein: CASRLSGSGNIQYF.

The CDR3 is CASKSGRAIEDTQYF. For the CDR3, the DNA is TGTGCCAGCAAGAGCGGGAGGGCCATTGAGGATACGCAGTATTTT. The rearrangement uses TRBV7-7 and TRBJ2-3; 10 bases agree with TRBD2. Trimming took 7 bases from V and 6 from J; bases not matched to a gene: 10. Looked up from germline, CDR1 is SSHAT and CDR2 is FNYEAQ (reference sequence). The CDR3 loop spans 15 amino acids.